These T cell receptor beta chains were read from a single sample in a study of blood T cell repertoires in COVID-19. Here immunoSEQ multiplex PCR was the method, and the copy in TCRdb shows in-frame clones only, minus some. Among about 73,000 clones listed, about 91% were seen once. The sequencing sample was made of peripheral blood. Receptor source: a man at least 80 years old with acute or convalescent COVID-19. Each CDR3 is given with its conserved first and last residue. D genes are given only for firm matches. Size tells how often a clone was seen (once, few, many) or the class of an expanded clone, and some rows leave it out.

d_gene	j_gene	v_gene	abundance	CDR3aa	CDR3nt
.	TRBJ2-3	TRBV5-6	.	CASSRPGTDTQYF	TGTGCCAGCAGCCGTCCCGGCACAGATACGCAGTATTTT
TRBD2	TRBJ2-1	TRBV6-2/TRBV6-3	.	CASSYGLAGSAEQFF	TGTGCCAGCAGTTACGGTCTAGCGGGATCTGCGGAGCAGTTCTTC
TRBD1	TRBJ1-5	TRBV3-1/TRBV3-2	.	CASSQAGGADQPQHF	TGTGCCAGCAGCCAAGCAGGGGGCGCAGATCAGCCCCAGCATTTT
.	TRBJ1-3	TRBV30	.	CAWSGTYNRVSGNTIYF	TGTGCCTGGAGTGGAACCTATAACAGGGTTTCTGGAAACACCATATATTTT
TRBD2	TRBJ2-5	TRBV27	.	CASSSLTSGRVRGETQYF	TGTGCCAGCAGTTCGCTGACTAGCGGGAGGGTGCGGGGCGAGACCCAGTACTTC
TRBD1	TRBJ2-5	TRBV24-1	.	CATSEAGTGDETQYF	TGTGCCACCAGTGAGGCCGGGACAGGGGATGAGACCCAGTACTTC
TRBD2	TRBJ2-5	TRBV10-2	.	CASSENLAGQETQYF	TGCGCCAGCAGTGAGAACCTAGCGGGGCAAGAGACCCAGTACTTC
.	TRBJ2-3	TRBV29-1	.	CSVEFSQDTQYF	TGCAGCGTTGAATTTTCCCAAGATACGCAGTATTTT
.	TRBJ1-2	TRBV6-5	.	CASSSLGGNDGYTF	TGTGCCAGCAGCTCACTAGGGGGTAACGATGGCTACACCTTC
.	TRBJ2-1	TRBV5-1	.	CASSLQDYSYNEQFF	TGCGCCAGCAGCTTGCAGGACTATTCCTACAATGAGCAGTTCTTC
TRBD1	TRBJ2-5	TRBV4-2	.	CASSQAQGAQYF	TGTGCCAGCAGCCAAGCACAGGGGGCCCAGTACTTC
.	TRBJ1-4	TRBV6-6	.	CASRSGANEKLFF	TGTGCCAGCAGGTCGGGGGCTAATGAAAAACTGTTTTTT
.	TRBJ2-2	TRBV2	.	CASSREGPGELFF	TGTGCCAGCAGCAGGGAAGGACCCGGGGAGCTGTTTTTT
TRBD1	TRBJ2-3	TRBV24-1	.	CATSDADRGVTDTQYF	TGTGCCACCAGTGATGCCGACAGGGGGGTCACAGATACGCAGTATTTT
.	TRBJ2-3	TRBV30	.	CAWSSGNTQYF	TGTGCCTGGAGTTCCGGGAATACGCAGTATTTT
.	TRBJ2-3	TRBV29-1	.	CSVDGGTDTQYF	TGCAGCGTGGATGGAGGGACAGATACGCAGTATTTT
TRBD2	TRBJ2-1	TRBV9	few	CASSVGQTAGGNEQFF	TGTGCCAGCAGCGTAGGGCAAACAGCGGGGGGCAATGAGCAGTTCTTC
.	TRBJ2-4	TRBV18	.	CASSLQEARQNIQYF	TGTGCCAGCTCCCTCCAGGAGGCCCGGCAAAACATTCAGTACTTC
TRBD1	TRBJ2-3	TRBV6-5	once	CASSSDRGRPDTQYF	TGTGCCAGCAGCTCGGACAGGGGGCGCCCAGATACGCAGTATTTT
.	TRBJ1-6	TRBV10-2	.	CASRGQNNSPLHF	TGCGCCAGCAGGGGACAAAATAATTCACCCCTCCACTTT
.	TRBJ2-3	TRBV6-5	few	CASSTDSGGTDTQYF	TGTGCCAGCAGTACCGACTCAGGAGGGACAGATACGCAGTATTTT
.	TRBJ1-1	TRBV4-1	.	CASSRPGTEAFF	TGCGCCAGCAGCCGCCCCGGCACTGAAGCTTTCTTT
TRBD1	TRBJ2-7	TRBV5-5	.	CASSPGDRSSYEQYF	TGTGCCAGCAGCCCCGGGGACAGGTCTTCCTACGAGCAGTACTTC
TRBD1	TRBJ1-1	TRBV5-6	.	CASSFLRGQMGNTEAFF	TGTGCCAGCAGCTTTTTGAGGGGACAGATGGGGAACACTGAAGCTTTCTTT
.	TRBJ1-2	TRBV29-1	.	CSVARRMENSRGYTF	TGCAGCGTTGCGAGGCGAATGGAAAATTCGCGAGGCTACACCTTC
TRBD1	TRBJ1-2	TRBV10-3	.	CAIRGDRENYGYTF	TGTGCCATCAGGGGGGACAGAGAGAACTATGGCTACACCTTC
.	TRBJ2-5	TRBV12-3/TRBV12-4	.	CASSLKGETQYF	TGTGCCAGCAGTTTAAAGGGGGAGACCCAGTACTTC
TRBD1	TRBJ1-2	TRBV7-9	.	CASSPPGGGYGYTF	TGTGCCAGCAGCCCCCCAGGGGGCGGCTATGGCTACACCTTC
.	TRBJ2-1	TRBV5-1	.	CASSLGQGSNEQFF	TGCGCCAGCAGCTTAGGGCAGGGATCCAATGAGCAGTTCTTC
TRBD1	TRBJ1-2	TRBV11-3	.	CASSLGRDSQSTF	TGTGCCAGCAGCTTAGGCCGGGACAGTCAGAGCACCTTC
TRBD1	TRBJ1-6	TRBV6-5	medium-sized	CASSLTGDNSPLHF	TGTGCCAGCAGCCTTACAGGGGATAATTCACCCCTCCACTTT
TRBD1	TRBJ2-3	TRBV5-6	.	CASSPTGGTDTQYF	TGTGCCAGCAGCCCGACAGGGGGGACAGATACGCAGTATTTT
TRBD1	TRBJ1-5	TRBV2	.	CASTGQLGDQPQHF	TGTGCCAGCACGGGACAGCTCGGCGATCAGCCCCAGCATTTT
.	TRBJ1-2	TRBV6-2/TRBV6-3	once	CASSPEASRGYGYTF	TGTGCCAGCAGCCCCGAAGCCTCGCGCGGCTATGGCTACACCTTC
.	TRBJ2-1	TRBV5-1	.	CASSQGQLENEQFF	TGCGCCAGCAGCCAGGGACAATTGGAGAATGAGCAGTTCTTC
TRBD1	TRBJ1-1	TRBV29-1	.	CSVTGTGFTEAFF	TGCAGCGTGACCGGGACAGGGTTCACTGAAGCTTTCTTT
TRBD1	TRBJ2-5	TRBV7-3	once	CASSFGGQGETQYF	TGTGCCAGCAGCTTTGGGGGACAGGGGGAGACCCAGTACTTC
.	TRBJ1-2	TRBV4-1	.	CASSQGDFGYGYTF	TGCGCCAGCAGCCAAGGGGACTTCGGCTATGGCTACACCTTC
TRBD2	TRBJ2-4	TRBV12-5	.	CASGLVMERGGKNIQYF	TGTGCTAGTGGTTTGGTAATGGAGCGGGGGGGCAAAAACATTCAGTACTTC
TRBD2	TRBJ2-4	TRBV24-1	.	CATSDPSAGGRNIQYF	TGTGCCACCAGTGACCCTTCAGCGGGAGGTCGAAACATTCAGTACTTC
TRBD2	TRBJ2-2	TRBV18	once	CASSPREQGVGELFF	TGTGCCAGCTCACCGCGGGAGCAGGGAGTAGGGGAGCTGTTTTTT
.	TRBJ1-4	TRBV2	.	CASNNRENEKLFF	TGTGCCAGCAATAACAGGGAAAATGAAAAACTGTTTTTT
.	TRBJ2-2	TRBV27	.	CASILPHRYRIVFGELFF	TGTGCCAGCATCCTCCCCCACAGGTACAGGATTGTTTTCGGGGAGCTGTTTTTT
TRBD2	TRBJ2-1	TRBV11-2	.	CASSLEALLRLAGGEQFF	TGTGCCAGCAGCTTAGAGGCCCTCCTTAGGCTAGCGGGAGGTGAGCAGTTCTTC
TRBD1	TRBJ2-7	TRBV3-1/TRBV3-2	.	CASSQATGGPSYEQYF	TGTGCCAGCAGCCAAGCGACAGGGGGCCCTTCCTACGAGCAGTACTTC
TRBD1	TRBJ1-1	TRBV5-4	.	CASSGGQGPNTEAFF	TGTGCCAGCAGCGGGGGACAGGGACCGAACACTGAAGCTTTCTTT
.	TRBJ1-1	TRBV6-5	.	CASRAGWNTEAFF	TGTGCCAGCAGGGCAGGTTGGAACACTGAAGCTTTCTTT
.	TRBJ1-5	TRBV19	once	CASSISPGFGNQPQHF	TGTGCCAGTAGTATAAGCCCGGGATTTGGCAATCAGCCCCAGCATTTT
.	TRBJ1-5	TRBV5-5	.	CASSLGARSNQPQHF	TGTGCCAGCAGCTTGGGGGCACGGAGCAATCAGCCCCAGCATTTT
TRBD1	TRBJ2-7	TRBV28	.	CASSFSRTGTGGEQYF	TGTGCCAGCAGTTTCTCCCGGACCGGGACAGGGGGCGAGCAGTACTTC
.	TRBJ1-4	TRBV6-1	.	CASSELNRRATNEKLFF	TGTGCCAGCAGTGAACTTAATCGTCGAGCAACTAATGAAAAACTGTTTTTT
.	TRBJ2-7	TRBV7-3	.	CASSLTPAAGAYEQYF	TGTGCCAGCAGCTTAACCCCGGCGGCCGGAGCCTACGAGCAGTACTTC
.	TRBJ1-1	TRBV29-1	once	CSARNTEAFF	TGCAGCGCCAGGAACACTGAAGCTTTCTTT
TRBD1	TRBJ2-5	TRBV7-9	once	CASSARDRIQETQYF	TGTGCCAGCAGCGCAAGGGACAGAATACAAGAGACCCAGTACTTC
TRBD2	TRBJ2-3	TRBV7-3	.	CASSLTGLLAGVDTQYF	TGTGCCAGCAGCTTAACCGGATTACTAGCGGGAGTAGATACGCAGTATTTT
.	TRBJ1-4	TRBV15	.	CATARERLQGDEKLFF	TGTGCCACCGCCCGAGAACGTCTACAGGGAGATGAAAAACTGTTTTTT
.	TRBJ1-5	TRBV5-1	once	CASSSGDSNQPQHF	TGCGCCAGCAGCTCAGGGGATAGCAATCAGCCCCAGCATTTT
TRBD2	TRBJ2-1	TRBV18	.	CASSPAGGSSSYGEQFF	TGTGCCAGCTCTCCCGCGGGGGGTTCCTCATCCTACGGTGAGCAGTTCTTC